Listed below are T cell receptor beta chains from one sample, sequenced in a study of blood T cell repertoires in COVID-19. Assay used: immunoSEQ multiplex PCR; TCRdb lists only in-frame clones, some missing. The table lists about 190,000 clones, over 75% of them singletons. The sequenced material came from peripheral blood. The receptors here all came from a man aged 50-60 years who had recovered from COVID-19. Both conserved end residues are part of each CDR3. D genes are given only for firm matches. Clone size, where shown, is once, few, many, or a class for clones that have expanded.

v_call,j_call,d_call,cdr3_length,clone_size,cdr3_nt,cdr3_aa
TRBV20-1,TRBJ2-7,-,11,-,TGCAGTGCCAGACAGGCCTACGAGCAGTACTTC,CSARQAYEQYF
TRBV2,TRBJ2-5,TRBD2,11,once,TGTGCCAGCTTACTAGCGGAGACCCAGTACTTC,CASLLAETQYF
TRBV2,TRBJ1-5,-,14,few,TGTGCCAGCAAAAGCGGGTTAGGCAATCAGCCCCAGCATTTT,CASKSGLGNQPQHF
TRBV7-2,TRBJ2-5,TRBD2,14,-,TGTGCCAGCAGCCCGGGACTAGCGGAAGAGACCCAGTACTTC,CASSPGLAEETQYF
TRBV7-8,TRBJ2-4,-,13,-,TGTGCCAGCAGCTTTCCTCGAGGGGGCATTCAGTACTTC,CASSFPRGGIQYF
TRBV25-1,TRBJ1-5,-,15,once,TGTGCCAGCAGTGATACCAGATTTAGCAATCAGCCCCAGCATTTT,CASSDTRFSNQPQHF
TRBV10-1,TRBJ2-3,TRBD2,15,-,TGCGCCAGCAGTGTTACCGGGAGGACCACAGATACGCAGTATTTT,CASSVTGRTTDTQYF
TRBV4-3,TRBJ2-2,TRBD2,18,-,TGCGCCAGCAGCCCCCTTCAAATAGCGGGAGCGAACACCGGGGAGCTGTTTTTT,CASSPLQIAGANTGELFF
TRBV27,TRBJ2-7,TRBD2,20,-,TGTGCCAGCAGAACCTCGGGGCCGGGACTAGCGGGAGGCCCTCCCCACGAGCAGTACTTC,CASRTSGPGLAGGPPHEQYF
TRBV28,TRBJ1-1,TRBD1,21,few,TGTGCCAGCAGTTACCCTACCTTACAGGGGAGCGGGGGCACCATGAAGACTGAAGCTTTCTTT,CASSYPTLQGSGGTMKTEAFF
TRBV4-1,TRBJ2-1,TRBD2,17,many,TGCGCCAGCAGCCGCCAAGAGACTAGCCGACCCTACAATGAGCAGTTCTTC,CASSRQETSRPYNEQFF
TRBV2,TRBJ2-1,-,16,-,TGTGCCAGCAGTGCTACCGGGAGCCTTATCTACAATGAGCAGTTCTTC,CASSATGSLIYNEQFF
TRBV29-1,TRBJ2-3,TRBD1,14,-,TGCAGCGTTGAAGGTGCGACAGGGGTAGATACGCAGTATTTT,CSVEGATGVDTQYF
TRBV25-1,TRBJ2-1,TRBD1,16,few,TGTGCCAGCAGTACACCCGGGACAGGGGGCCGAAATGAGCAGTTCTTC,CASSTPGTGGRNEQFF
TRBV28,TRBJ1-4,TRBD1,12,-,TGTGCCAGCAGGATTACAGGGGGAAAACTGTTTTTT,CASRITGGKLFF
TRBV5-6,TRBJ1-2,TRBD1,15,-,TGTGCCAGCAGCTTGGGACAGGGACTTAACTATGGCTACACCTTC,CASSLGQGLNYGYTF
TRBV7-9,TRBJ2-1,-,12,-,TGTGCCAGCAGCCCACCCGGCGGAGGTGGGATCTTC,CASSPPGGGGIF
TRBV7-2,TRBJ2-3,-,15,-,TGTGCCAGCAGCTTACTTGCGGGGCGCACAGATACGCAGTATTTT,CASSLLAGRTDTQYF
TRBV13,TRBJ2-1,TRBD2,16,few,TGTGCCAGCAGCTTGGGGACTAGCGGATCTCAAACTGAGCAGTTCTTC,CASSLGTSGSQTEQFF
TRBV5-4,TRBJ2-1,-,16,few,TGTGCCAGCAGCTCGGGACTCACCATCTCCTACAATGAGCAGTTCTTC,CASSSGLTISYNEQFF
TRBV19,TRBJ1-5,TRBD1,17,-,TGTGCCACCACTTCACCCGGGACAGGGGGCTTCGGTCAGCCCCAGCATTTT,CATTSPGTGGFGQPQHF
TRBV6-5,TRBJ1-3,-,15,-,TGTGCCAGCGGGTTTGGGCAGAGCTCTGGAAACACCATATATTTT,CASGFGQSSGNTIYF
TRBV24-1,TRBJ2-7,-,17,-,TGTGCCACCAGTGATTCCACCTCTCATGACAAACCCTACGAGCAGTACTTC,CATSDSTSHDKPYEQYF
TRBV5-1,TRBJ1-2,-,15,-,TGCGCCAGCAGCTTGGCGGGAAGGGGGGGTTATGGCTACACCTTC,CASSLAGRGGYGYTF
TRBV18,TRBJ2-7,TRBD1,18,-,TGTGCCAGCTCACCAGTGGCCCTCGTCGGGACAGGCCAGTACGAGCAGTACTTC,CASSPVALVGTGQYEQYF
TRBV30,TRBJ2-1,TRBD2,13,-,TGTGCCTGGACAGGGCTAGCGGGAAATGAGCAGTTCTTC,CAWTGLAGNEQFF
TRBV6-5,TRBJ1-1,-,14,few,TGTGCCAGCAGTTACGGGGGCGCGAACACTGAAGCTTTCTTT,CASSYGGANTEAFF
TRBV7-9,TRBJ1-2,-,15,few,TGTGCCAGCAGCCCTATCGACGGCGGTGAGGATGGCTACACCTTC,CASSPIDGGEDGYTF
TRBV7-9,TRBJ2-1,-,14,-,TGTGCCAGCAGCCCCGGCGGGGGCATGAATGAGCAGTTCTTC,CASSPGGGMNEQFF
TRBV7-2,TRBJ2-1,-,12,once,TGTGCCAGCAGCTCTCAGGGGGGTGAGCAGTTCTTC,CASSSQGGEQFF
TRBV5-4,TRBJ1-3,TRBD1,15,-,TGTGCCAGCAGCACTTGGACAGGGGCTGGAAACACCATATATTTT,CASSTWTGAGNTIYF